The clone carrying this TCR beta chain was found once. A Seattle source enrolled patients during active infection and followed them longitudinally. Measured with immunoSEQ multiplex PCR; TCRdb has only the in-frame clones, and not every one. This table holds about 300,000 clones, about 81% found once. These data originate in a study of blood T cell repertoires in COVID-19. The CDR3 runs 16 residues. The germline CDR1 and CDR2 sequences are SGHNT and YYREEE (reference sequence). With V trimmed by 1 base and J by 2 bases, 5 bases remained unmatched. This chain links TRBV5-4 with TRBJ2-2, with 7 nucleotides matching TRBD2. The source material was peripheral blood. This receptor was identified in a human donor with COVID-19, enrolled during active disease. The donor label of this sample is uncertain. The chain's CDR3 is CASSLSASGNTGELFF. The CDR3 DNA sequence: TGTGCCAGCAGCTTGAGTGCTAGCGGTAACACCGGGGAGCTGTTTTTT.